One TCR beta chain is described in this entry. Its antigen is unidentified. The data are from a study of vaccination and CD4 T cells after COVID-19. Overall study context: Post-vaccine sample collection happened at a median of 72 days after dose two, ranging 14 to 241.

Oncomine TCR Beta short-read sequencing was applied to DNA from cultured CD4+ T cells. TCRdb itself ran the PCR reads through MiXCR, one entry per CDR3 protein. Among about 19,000 distinct CDR3 sequences listed, 30% to 40% were seen once. This CDR3 region has 14 residues. Trimming removed 4 bases from V and 3 bases from J; junction bases left unmatched: 4. Germline values: CDR1 GTSNPN, CDR2 SVGIG (reference sequence). Documented treatment: approximately 9-day PBMC culture with coronavirus spike peptide pools or control peptides (ViraFEST assay). Findings of the study overall: In convalescent patients, 304 of 307 vaccine-specific clones were spike mono-reactive.

Sequenced sample: cultured CD4+ T cells from blood. The genes are TRBV30 and TRBJ2-5; 11 bases agree with TRBD2. This receptor was identified in a human donor with COVID-19. The CDR3 region is CAWNLLAGEETQYF. Here the CDR3 DNA reads TGTGCCTGGAACCTACTAGCGGGGGAAGAGACCCAGTACTTC.